A single count supports the clone carrying this T cell receptor beta chain. This entry is derived from a study of cytotoxic CD8 clonotypes in ibrutinib-treated CLL. Libraries were prepared by immunoSEQ multiplex PCR; TCRdb keeps only in-frame clonotypes and omits some of them. The top ten hold 6% to 9% of the sample, which has about 68,000 clones, over 75% seen once. V dropped 1 base and J dropped 2 bases, with 11 bases sitting between them. The CDR3 totals 15 residues. Germline CDR1 reads SGHVS; CDR2 reads FQNEAQ. The chain carries TRBV7-8 and TRBJ1-2; possible D gene TRBD1, 6 bases. The source material was PBMCs, sampled at disease progression, from a patient treated with ibrutinib. The clonotype comes from a human donor with chronic lymphocytic leukemia. The CDR3 here is CASSLGFGTNYGYTF. CDR3 sequence (DNA): TGTGCCAGCAGCTTAGGGTTCGGGACAAACTATGGCTACACCTTC.